This T cell receptor beta chain was recorded in a study of blood T cells in healthy people across ages. The draw of peripheral blood yielded approximately 11 milliliters from each donor. Germline-derived CDR1 and CDR2 are DFQATT and SNEGSKA (reference sequence). This CDR3 spans 13 amino acids. Together with a sample-barcoded 5' primer, a J-beta primer mix was included in a second PCR lasting about 7 to 11 cycles. Each of the cDNA molecules was tagged by a template-switch adaptor with 12 random nucleotides. Using its own MiXCR run on the 5' RACE reads, TCRdb lists one record per CDR3 protein. Among 1,100,000 or so distinct CDR3 sequences listed, 40% to 55% were seen once.

The sequenced sample was blood. The chain carries TRBV20-1 and TRBJ2-1, with 11 bases lining up with TRBD2. The closer fit of TRBJ2-7 to the DNA end suggests the J call may be wrong. This clonotype originated in a woman aged 55-69 years in good health. The CDR3 here is CSPTSGEYNEQYF. The CDR3 DNA reads TGCAGTCCGACTAGCGGGGAATACAATGAGCAGTACTTC.